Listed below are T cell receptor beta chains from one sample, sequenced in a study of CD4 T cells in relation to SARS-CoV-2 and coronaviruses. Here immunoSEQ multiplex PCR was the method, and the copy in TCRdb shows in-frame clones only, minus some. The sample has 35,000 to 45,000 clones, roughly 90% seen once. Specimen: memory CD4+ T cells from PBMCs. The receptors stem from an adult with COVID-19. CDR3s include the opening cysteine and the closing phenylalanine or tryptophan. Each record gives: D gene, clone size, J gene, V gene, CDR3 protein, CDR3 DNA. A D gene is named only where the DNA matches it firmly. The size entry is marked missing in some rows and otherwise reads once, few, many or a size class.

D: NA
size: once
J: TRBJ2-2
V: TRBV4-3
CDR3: CAPHGGPRWRHTGELFF
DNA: TGCGCCCCCCACGGGGGGCCCCGTTGGCGACACACCGGGGAGCTGTTTTTT

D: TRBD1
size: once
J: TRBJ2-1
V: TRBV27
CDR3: CASSLDREYNEQFF
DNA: TGTGCCAGCAGTTTAGACAGGGAATACAATGAGCAGTTCTTC

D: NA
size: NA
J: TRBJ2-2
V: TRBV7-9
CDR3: CASSPSTGELFF
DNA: TGTGCCAGCAGCCCGAGCACCGGGGAGCTGTTTTTT

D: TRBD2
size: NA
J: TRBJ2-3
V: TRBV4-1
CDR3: CASSQGTSGNTDTQYF
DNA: TGCGCCAGCAGCCAAGGGACTAGCGGGAACACAGATACGCAGTATTTT

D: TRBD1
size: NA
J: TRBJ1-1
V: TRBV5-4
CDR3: CASSVGDSLMNTEAFF
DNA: TGTGCCAGCAGCGTGGGGGACAGCCTCATGAACACTGAAGCTTTCTTT

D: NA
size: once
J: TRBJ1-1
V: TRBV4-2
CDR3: CASSLSMNTEAFF
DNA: TGTGCCAGCAGCTTAAGTATGAACACTGAAGCTTTCTTT

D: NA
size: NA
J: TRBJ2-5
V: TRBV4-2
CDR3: CASSQDGQGQETQYF
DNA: TGTGCCAGCAGCCAAGATGGGCAGGGTCAGGAGACCCAGTACTTC

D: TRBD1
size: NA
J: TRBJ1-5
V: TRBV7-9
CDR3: CASSSGGRGQPQHF
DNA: TGTGCCAGCAGCTCAGGGGGGCGCGGGCAGCCCCAGCATTTT

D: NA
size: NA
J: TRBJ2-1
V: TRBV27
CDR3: CATCFAGANYNEQFF
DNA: TGTGCCACCTGCTTTGCAGGGGCGAACTACAATGAGCAGTTCTTC

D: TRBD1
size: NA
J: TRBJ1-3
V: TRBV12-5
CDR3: CASGPQDRVSGNTIYF
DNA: TGTGCTAGTGGTCCCCAAGACAGGGTTTCTGGAAACACCATATATTTT

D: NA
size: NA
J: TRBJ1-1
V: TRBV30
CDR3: CAWSVRGAGTEAFF
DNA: TGTGCCTGGAGTGTACGGGGGGCCGGTACTGAAGCTTTCTTT

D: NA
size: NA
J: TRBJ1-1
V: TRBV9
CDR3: CASSVMGVNTEAFF
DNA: TGTGCCAGCAGCGTAATGGGGGTGAACACTGAAGCTTTCTTT

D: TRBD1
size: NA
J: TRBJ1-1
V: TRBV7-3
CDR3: CASSLIPGGTEAFF
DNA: TGTGCCAGCAGCTTGATTCCAGGGGGCACTGAAGCTTTCTTT

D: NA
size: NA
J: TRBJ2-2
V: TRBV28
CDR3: CATLPSTGELFF
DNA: TGTGCCACCCTACCGAGCACCGGGGAGCTGTTTTTT

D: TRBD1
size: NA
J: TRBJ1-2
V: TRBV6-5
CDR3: CASSLRTGRNGYTF
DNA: TGTGCCAGCAGTTTAAGGACAGGGAGGAATGGCTACACCTTC

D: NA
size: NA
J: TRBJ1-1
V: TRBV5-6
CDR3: CASSQIAGRRRTEAFF
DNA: TGTGCCAGCAGCCAAATAGCGGGGCGCCGAAGGACTGAAGCTTTCTTT

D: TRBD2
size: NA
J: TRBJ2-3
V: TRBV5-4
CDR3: CASSSPTSSTDTQYF
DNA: TGTGCCAGCAGCTCTCCGACTAGCAGCACAGATACGCAGTATTTT

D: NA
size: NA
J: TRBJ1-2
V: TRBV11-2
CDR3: CASSSLRAPAGSGYTF
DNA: TGTGCCAGCAGCTCACTCCGGGCCCCAGCAGGGTCTGGCTACACCTTC

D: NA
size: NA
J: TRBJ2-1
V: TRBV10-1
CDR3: CASSEGIGGSYNEQFF
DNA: TGCGCCAGCAGTGAGGGGATAGGGGGCTCCTACAATGAGCAGTTCTTC

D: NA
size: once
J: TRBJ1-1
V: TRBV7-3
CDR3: CASSSGLGNSEAFF
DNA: TGTGCCAGCAGCTCCGGGTTGGGAAATTCTGAAGCTTTCTTT

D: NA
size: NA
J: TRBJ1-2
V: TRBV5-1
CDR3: CASSLEAGENGYTF
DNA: TGCGCCAGCAGCTTGGAGGCGGGGGAAAATGGCTACACCTTC

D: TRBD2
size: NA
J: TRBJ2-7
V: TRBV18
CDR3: CASSPTGVAGGPKDF
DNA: TGTGCCAGCTCACCCACGGGGGTAGCGGGGGGCCCTAAGGACTTC

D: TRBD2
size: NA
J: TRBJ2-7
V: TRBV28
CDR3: CASSESGGAVYEQYF
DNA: TGTGCCAGCAGTGAAAGCGGGGGGGCAGTCTACGAGCAGTACTTC

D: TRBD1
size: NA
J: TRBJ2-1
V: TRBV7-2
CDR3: CASRRTGSTYNEQFF
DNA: TGTGCCAGCAGGAGGACAGGCTCGACCTACAATGAGCAGTTCTTC

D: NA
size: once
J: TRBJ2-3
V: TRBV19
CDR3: CASSTFLTDTQYF
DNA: TGTGCCAGTAGTACCTTCCTCACAGATACGCAGTATTTT

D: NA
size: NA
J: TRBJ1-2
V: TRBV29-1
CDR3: CSVEAGQRYGYTF
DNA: TGCAGCGTTGAGGCAGGGCAGCGCTATGGCTACACCTTC

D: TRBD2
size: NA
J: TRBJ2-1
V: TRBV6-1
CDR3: CASSESRAGARGNEQFF
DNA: TGTGCCAGCAGTGAATCTAGAGCGGGGGCCAGAGGGAATGAGCAGTTCTTC

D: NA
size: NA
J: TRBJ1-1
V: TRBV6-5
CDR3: CASSYSRFDGTSEAFF
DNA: TGTGCCAGCAGTTACTCGAGATTCGACGGGACCTCTGAAGCTTTCTTT

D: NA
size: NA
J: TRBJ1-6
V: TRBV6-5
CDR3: CASWQRGNSPLHF
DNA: TGTGCCAGCTGGCAGAGGGGAAATTCACCCCTCCACTTT

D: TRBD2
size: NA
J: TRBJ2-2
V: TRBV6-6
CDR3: CASSYQRGGGELFF
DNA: TGTGCCAGCAGTTACCAGCGGGGGGGCGGGGAGCTGTTTTTT

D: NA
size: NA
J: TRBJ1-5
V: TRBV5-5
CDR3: CASSLAAEGYQPQHF
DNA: TGTGCCAGCAGCTTGGCCGCGGAGGGGTATCAGCCCCAGCATTTT

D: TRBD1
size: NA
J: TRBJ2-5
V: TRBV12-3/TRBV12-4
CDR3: CASKRDRRETQYF
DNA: TGTGCCAGCAAGAGGGACAGGAGGGAGACCCAGTACTTC

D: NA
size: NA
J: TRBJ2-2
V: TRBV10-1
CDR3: CASSEKSTGELFF
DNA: TGCGCCAGCAGTGAGAAATCCACCGGGGAGCTGTTTTTT

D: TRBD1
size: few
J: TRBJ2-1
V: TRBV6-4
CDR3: CASSGGTGPTDEQFF
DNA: TGTGCCAGCAGCGGCGGGACAGGGCCTACCGATGAGCAGTTCTTC

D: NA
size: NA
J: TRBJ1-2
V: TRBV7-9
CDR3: CASSQFLRTSNYGYTF
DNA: TGTGCCAGCAGCCAATTTCTACGGACTTCTAACTATGGCTACACCTTC

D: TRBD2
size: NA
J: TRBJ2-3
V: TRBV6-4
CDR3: CASRPGLATDTQYF
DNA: TGTGCCAGCAGACCGGGACTAGCCACAGATACGCAGTATTTT

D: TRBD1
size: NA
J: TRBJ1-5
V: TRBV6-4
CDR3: CANSGTGISNQPQHF
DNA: TGTGCCAATTCCGGGACAGGGATTAGCAATCAGCCCCAGCATTTT

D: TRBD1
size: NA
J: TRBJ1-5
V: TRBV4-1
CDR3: CASSQEGRGIIRNQPQHF
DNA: TGCGCCAGCAGCCAAGAGGGCAGGGGGATAATACGCAATCAGCCCCAGCATTTT

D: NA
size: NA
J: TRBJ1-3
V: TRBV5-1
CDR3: CASSLNGPNRGSSGNTIYF
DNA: TGCGCCAGCAGCTTGAACGGCCCTAATCGGGGGAGCTCTGGAAACACCATATATTTT

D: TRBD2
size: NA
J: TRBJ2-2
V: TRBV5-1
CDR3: CASSLLAGGFNTGELFF
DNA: TGCGCCAGCAGCTTGTTAGCGGGGGGGTTCAACACCGGGGAGCTGTTTTTT

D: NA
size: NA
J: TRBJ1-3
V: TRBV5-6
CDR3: CASSRRVGAYGNTIYF
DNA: TGTGCCAGCAGCCGGCGGGTAGGGGCCTATGGAAACACCATATATTTT

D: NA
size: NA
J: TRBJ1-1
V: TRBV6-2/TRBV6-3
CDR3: CASTPQFADTEAFF
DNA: TGTGCCAGCACCCCTCAATTCGCAGACACTGAAGCTTTCTTT

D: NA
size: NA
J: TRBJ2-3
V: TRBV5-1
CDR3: CASSSSTDTQYF
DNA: TGCGCCAGCAGCTCGAGCACAGATACGCAGTATTTT

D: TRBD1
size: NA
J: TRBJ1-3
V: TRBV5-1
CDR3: CASSLAGGEGNTIYF
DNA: TGCGCCAGCAGCTTGGCAGGGGGCGAGGGAAACACCATATATTTT

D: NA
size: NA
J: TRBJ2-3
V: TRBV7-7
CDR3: CASSLGRAGTDTQYF
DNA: TGTGCTAGCAGCTTAGGACGGGCAGGCACAGATACGCAGTATTTT

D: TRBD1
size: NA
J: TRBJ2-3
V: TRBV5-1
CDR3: CASSFLTTGGTGDTQYF
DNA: TGCGCCAGCAGCTTTTTGACAACAGGGGGTACAGGAGATACGCAGTATTTT

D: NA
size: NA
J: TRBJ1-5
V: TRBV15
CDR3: CATRKTGEYQPQHF
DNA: TGTGCCACCAGAAAGACAGGAGAGTATCAGCCCCAGCATTTT

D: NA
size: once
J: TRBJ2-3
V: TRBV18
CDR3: CASSPRSDTQYF
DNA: TGTGCCAGCTCACCGAGGTCAGATACGCAGTATTTT

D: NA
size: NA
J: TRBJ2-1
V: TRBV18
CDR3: CASSPPNRDEQFF
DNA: TGTGCCAGCTCACCCCCGAACAGGGATGAGCAGTTCTTC

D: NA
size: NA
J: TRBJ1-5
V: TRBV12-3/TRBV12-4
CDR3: CASSYNNQPQHF
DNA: TGTGCCAGCAGTTACAATAATCAGCCCCAGCATTTT

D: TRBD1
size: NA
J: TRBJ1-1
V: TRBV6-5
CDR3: CASSYSRTGGNTEAFF
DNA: TGTGCCAGCAGTTACTCTCGGACAGGGGGGAACACTGAAGCTTTCTTT

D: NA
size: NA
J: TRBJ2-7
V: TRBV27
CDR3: CASSLSGRELYEQYF
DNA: TGTGCCAGCAGTTTATCTGGCAGGGAACTCTACGAGCAGTACTTC

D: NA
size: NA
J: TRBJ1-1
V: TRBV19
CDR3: CASSIGGGLYTEAFF
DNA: TGTGCCAGTAGTATAGGTGGGGGGCTCTACACTGAAGCTTTCTTT

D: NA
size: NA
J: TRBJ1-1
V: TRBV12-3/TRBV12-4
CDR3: CASSSAVRGPAFF
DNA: TGTGCCAGCAGTTCCGCCGTTCGGGGTCCAGCTTTCTTT